Listed here is a single TCR beta chain. Across about two dozen US areas, participants ranged in age from about 18 to 100 years. The data stem from a study of blood T cell repertoires in COVID-19. At the level of the study: The analysed material was cDNA or gDNA that came from T cells, B-cell-depleted T cells, or PBMCs.

Study processing details: Nucleated cell counts were estimated from reference gene primer amplification. Only in-frame clones appear in the TCRdb table, and some are missing; sequencing was by immunoSEQ multiplex PCR. V and J calls and clone size are copied from that table; D and trimming were computed from the DNA. The sample has some 250,000 clones, 70% to 90% seen once; the top ten hold under 2.5%. The sample comprised PBMCs or T cells enriched from blood (not recorded which). The TCR sequence derives from a woman between 45 and 60 years old who had recovered from COVID-19.

CDR3 sequence (DNA): TGTGCCAGCAGTGCCCAGGAGACCCAGTACTTC. It specifies CASSAQETQYF. The V and J genes are TRBV2 and TRBJ2-5; D is undetermined. The germline V and J ends were trimmed by 4 bases and 5 bases, with 5 bases remaining between them. The CDR3 loop spans 11 amino acids. The V gene's germline CDR1 is SNHLY and CDR2 FYNNEI.